Listed below are T cell receptor beta chains from one sample, sequenced in a study of vaccination effects on CD4 cells after COVID-19. Data came from immunoSEQ multiplex PCR; TCRdb stores just in-frame clones and leaves some out. The table has roughly 21,000 clones, over 65% seen once; the top ten hold roughly 27%. These receptors are not linked to any known antigen. The specimen was CD4+ T cells from PBMCs cultured with HCoV-NL63 spike peptides, collected before COVID-19 vaccination. The receptor set was obtained from a human donor who received a COVID-19 vaccine. Each CDR3 is given with its conserved first and last residue. D genes are given only for firm matches. A row's size may be missing; if present it is once, few, many or a size class.

d_call clone_size j_call v_call cdr3_nt cdr3_aa
NA NA TRBJ2-4 TRBV19 TGTGCCAGTAGTCTCGGCACCGGGGGGCACGTCATTCAGTACTTC CASSLGTGGHVIQYF
NA few TRBJ1-1 TRBV6-2/TRBV6-3 TGTGCCAGCAGTACAGAGTATGAAGCTTTCTTT CASSTEYEAFF
NA NA TRBJ1-5 TRBV30 TGTGCCTGGAGTCCTGACACCCTAAATCAGCCCCAGCATTTT CAWSPDTLNQPQHF
NA NA TRBJ1-2 TRBV6-1 TGTGCCAGCAGTGAAACACCATATGGCTACACCTTC CASSETPYGYTF
NA NA TRBJ2-5 TRBV19 TGTGCCAGTAGTATGTCAGGGGCGGAGACCCAGTACTTC CASSMSGAETQYF
NA NA TRBJ2-3 TRBV5-6 TGTGCCAGCAGCCGGGTTTCTAATACGCAGTATTTT CASSRVSNTQYF
NA once TRBJ2-7 TRBV6-5 TGTGCCAGCAGTTACTCGAGGGGGGGCTCCTACGAGCAGTACTTC CASSYSRGGSYEQYF
NA NA TRBJ2-1 TRBV9 TGTGCCAGCAGCCCAGAGGGGCTCCCCCCTTACAATGAGCAGTTCTTC CASSPEGLPPYNEQFF
NA NA TRBJ2-7 TRBV6-1 TGTGCCAGCAGTGAACACCGGACGATCCGTTCCTACGAGCAGTACTTC CASSEHRTIRSYEQYF
NA NA TRBJ1-4 TRBV28 TGTGCCAGCAGTGTGGCCGGAGGAACTAATGAAAAACTGTTTTTT CASSVAGGTNEKLFF
TRBD2 NA TRBJ2-7 TRBV30 TGTGCCTGGAGGACTAGCGGGAGTCTCCACGAGCAGTACTTC CAWRTSGSLHEQYF
NA once TRBJ2-1 TRBV7-2 TGTGCCAGCAGAGACTATACTCTGTACAATGAGCAGTTCTTC CASRDYTLYNEQFF
NA NA TRBJ1-5 TRBV7-9 TGTGCCAGCAGCTTTTTTCAACAGCCCCAGCATTTT CASSFFQQPQHF
TRBD2 NA TRBJ2-1 TRBV24-1 TGTGCCACCAGTGATCCGTCTAGCGGGGATAACAATGAGCAGTTCTTC CATSDPSSGDNNEQFF
TRBD1 NA TRBJ1-4 TRBV6-2/TRBV6-3 TGTGCCAGCAGCCGTCGTCCGACCACAGGGGGACGTGAAAAACTGTTTTTT CASSRRPTTGGREKLFF
NA NA TRBJ1-2 TRBV7-9 TGTGCCAGCAGCTTAGCTACGACAGGCTATGGCTACACCTTC CASSLATTGYGYTF
NA NA TRBJ1-4 TRBV7-9 TGTGCCAGCAGCCCGGGGGCAGGGTCACTGTTTTTT CASSPGAGSLFF
NA few TRBJ1-3 TRBV11-2 TGTGCCAGCAGCCCAGACGGGGAAAACACCATATATTTT CASSPDGENTIYF
NA NA TRBJ2-2 TRBV5-1 TGCGCCAGCAGCTTGGGTGAGGGGCGAGCCGGGGAGCTGTTTTTT CASSLGEGRAGELFF
NA NA TRBJ1-2 TRBV25-1 TGTGCCAGCAGTCGGAGGGGTTTACAGGGACTCTATGGCTACACCTTC CASSRRGLQGLYGYTF
NA NA TRBJ1-4 TRBV28 TGTGCCAGCAGTTTACGGGATGGGAGGGCTAGTGAAAAACTGTTTTTT CASSLRDGRASEKLFF
NA NA TRBJ1-4 TRBV6-5 TGTGCCAGCCGGTCAGTTGAAAAACTGTTTTTT CASRSVEKLFF
NA NA TRBJ2-2 TRBV10-3 TGTGCCATCAGTGAACGGATCGGGGGTGGCACCGGGGAGCTGTTTTTT CAISERIGGGTGELFF
NA once TRBJ2-7 TRBV15 TGTGCCACCAGCAGAGATCAGGACTACGAGCAGTACTTC CATSRDQDYEQYF
TRBD1 NA TRBJ2-7 TRBV3-1/TRBV3-2 TGTGCCAGCAGCCAAGGAGAGACAGGGATCAACGAGCAGTACTTC CASSQGETGINEQYF
NA NA TRBJ1-1 TRBV5-1 TGCGCCAGCAGCCTTGGTTCGGGGGGCATGAACACTGAAGCTTTCTTT CASSLGSGGMNTEAFF
NA NA TRBJ1-4 TRBV7-9 TGTGCCAGCAGCTTATTTGCTGAAAAACTGTTTTTT CASSLFAEKLFF
NA NA TRBJ2-7 TRBV5-5 TGTGCCAGCAGCTTGTTGCCGGCGGGGGCCGCCTACGAGCAGTACTTC CASSLLPAGAAYEQYF
NA few TRBJ1-1 TRBV7-9 TGTGCCAGCAGCATTACAAGGGACACTGAAGCTTTCTTT CASSITRDTEAFF
NA NA TRBJ1-4 TRBV20-1 TGCAGTGCTAGTGAATATGGCAGGGGAGATGAAAAACTGTTTTTT CSASEYGRGDEKLFF
NA NA TRBJ2-7 TRBV6-1 TGTGCCAGCAGTGAAGGTAAGCTGTCTTGGAGTCACTACGAGCAGTACTTC CASSEGKLSWSHYEQYF
TRBD2 NA TRBJ2-5 TRBV5-1 TGCGCCAGCTTTGCGGGGGTGTCTAACCAAGAGACCCAGTACTTC CASFAGVSNQETQYF
NA NA TRBJ1-6 TRBV7-2 TGTGCCAGCAGCTTAGGACTTCAAGGGACCCTCCACTTT CASSLGLQGTLHF
NA NA TRBJ2-1 TRBV11-2 TGTGCCAGCAGCTTAGAGCCCTACAATGAGCAGTTCTTC CASSLEPYNEQFF
TRBD2 NA TRBJ2-1 TRBV11-2 TGTGCCAGCATCCCCACGTACGTTAGCGGGAGATCCCCTTACAATGAGCAGTTCTTC CASIPTYVSGRSPYNEQFF
TRBD2 NA TRBJ2-2 TRBV3-1/TRBV3-2 TGTGCCAGCAGCCAAGAGAGCGGGAGGCTCCTCAACACCGGGGAGCTGTTTTTT CASSQESGRLLNTGELFF
NA once TRBJ1-4 TRBV12-3/TRBV12-4 TGTGCCAGCAGTTTTGGGGTGAATGAAAAACTGTTTTTT CASSFGVNEKLFF
NA few TRBJ1-5 TRBV4-3 TGCGCCAGCAGCCAAGATCTACAGGGCAATCAGCCCCAGCATTTT CASSQDLQGNQPQHF
NA NA TRBJ1-1 TRBV20-1 TGCAGTGCTAGTTTCGCCGCCTGGGGCACTGAAGCTTTCTTT CSASFAAWGTEAFF
NA NA TRBJ1-5 TRBV11-1 TGTGCCAGCTCTCTTACGCGCAATCAGCCCCAGCATTTT CASSLTRNQPQHF
TRBD1 NA TRBJ1-5 TRBV7-2 TGTGCCAGCAGCTCCGGGACAGGGGTGCGTCAGCCCCAGCATTTT CASSSGTGVRQPQHF
NA NA TRBJ1-1 TRBV25-1 TGTGCCAGCAGAATGAACACTGAAGCTTTCTTT CASRMNTEAFF
TRBD1 NA TRBJ1-2 TRBV28 TGTGCCAGCAATACAGGGGAATATGGCTACACCTTC CASNTGEYGYTF
NA NA TRBJ2-1 TRBV7-2 TGTGCCAGCAGCCCTGCAATGGTGGATGAGCAGTTCTTC CASSPAMVDEQFF
TRBD1 once TRBJ1-2 TRBV19 TGTGCCAGTCAACCCGGGACAGGTCCCTATGGCTACACCTTC CASQPGTGPYGYTF
TRBD1 few TRBJ1-1 TRBV11-2 TGTGCCAGCAGCTTTGGACAGGGGAACACTGAAGCTTTCTTT CASSFGQGNTEAFF
NA NA TRBJ2-7 TRBV28 TGTGCCAGCACCCCACTGGGTCAGGGTCGATACGAGCAGTACTTC CASTPLGQGRYEQYF
TRBD1 once TRBJ2-5 TRBV7-9 TGTGCCAGCAGCGCCGGGACAGTAAACCAAGAGACCCAGTACTTC CASSAGTVNQETQYF
NA NA TRBJ1-3 TRBV9 TGTGCCAGCAGCGTAGGGTCGCTGACTTCAAACACCATATATTTT CASSVGSLTSNTIYF
NA NA TRBJ1-6 TRBV30 TGTGCCTGGAGTTCACAGATTAATTCACCCCTCCACTTT CAWSSQINSPLHF
NA NA TRBJ2-1 TRBV19 TGTGCCAGTAGTATAGATAGGGGACAGGGTCCTAGCGGGAGATGGAGGGCTACCTACAATGAGCAGTTCTTC CASSIDRGQGPSGRWRATYNEQFF
TRBD1 NA TRBJ1-2 TRBV28 TGTGCCAGCAGTCCTCAGGGGGTGGGTTTAAGCTACACCTTC CASSPQGVGLSYTF
NA NA TRBJ1-1 TRBV7-8 TGTGCCAGCAGCTTAGTTGGGAGAAGGGGGACTGAAGCTTTCTTT CASSLVGRRGTEAFF
TRBD1 large TRBJ2-6 TRBV5-1 TGCGCCAGCAGCTTATGGTCGGGACAGGGGGCGGGCGGGGCCAACGTCCTGACTTTC CASSLWSGQGAGGANVLTF
NA NA TRBJ1-5 TRBV5-5 TGTGCCAGCAGCTTGGGTGGAGGGAGGAGCAATCAGCCCCAGCATTTT CASSLGGGRSNQPQHF
NA few TRBJ2-2 TRBV5-1 TGCGCCAGCAGCGGTGGGGCCAGTAGTCTGAACACCGGGGAGCTGTTTTTT CASSGGASSLNTGELFF
NA NA TRBJ1-1 TRBV11-2 TGTGCCAGCAGCGCCCAGAGGAGCACTGAAGCTTTCTTT CASSAQRSTEAFF